This TCR beta chain was obtained from a study of monozygotic twins with inflammatory bowel disease. The study's findings and limits: Twins with IBD were found to have lower TCRbeta diversity (inverse Simpson) than healthy co-twins.

Note on this clonotype: What it recognizes is unknown.

The CDR3 runs to 16 residues. Germline V lookup: CDR1 ENHRY, CDR2 SYGVKD. Each CDR3 protein gets one entry in TCRdb, which reprocessed the 5' RACE reads and gives no DNA. This sample contains 330,000 or so distinct CDR3 sequences. The chain links TRBV10-3 to TRBJ2-6. Sequenced sample: blood. The receptor comes from a human donor with ulcerative colitis or Crohn's disease, or a healthy co-twin of an affected twin (not recorded which). The chain's CDR3 is CAISESATSGANVLTF.